One sample yielded the 14 T cell receptor beta chains listed below, sequenced in a study of blood T cell repertoires in COVID-19. Libraries were prepared by immunoSEQ multiplex PCR; TCRdb keeps only in-frame clonotypes and omits some of them. The sample includes 110,000 or so clones, around 85% of them seen just once. The sequenced material came from peripheral blood. The receptors originated from a woman aged 55 to 70 with COVID-19, enrolled during active disease.

V and J are TRBV7-9 and TRBJ1-1, with TRBD1 as a possible D gene (6 bases). The germline V gene encodes CDR1 SEHNR and CDR2 FQNEAQ (reference sequence). The CDR3 spans 15 residues. The V gene lost 5 bases and the J gene lost 0 bases, with 13 bases spanning the gap. DNA of the CDR3: TGTGCCAGCAGCCCCGGACAGACCCTGAACACTGAAGCTTTCTTT. Protein sequence: CASSPGQTLNTEAFF.

This chain uses TRBV4-3 with TRBJ1-2; D might be TRBD1 (5 bases). CDR3 length: 13 amino acids. Trimming removed 2 bases from V and 4 bases from J, with 8 bases in between. Germline-derived CDR1 and CDR2 are LGHNA and YSLEER. This CDR3 reads CASSQQGGYGYTF. The CDR3 nucleotides are TGCGCCAGCAGCCAACAGGGAGGCTATGGCTACACCTTC.

The rearrangement uses TRBV7-2 and TRBJ1-2, with D maybe TRBD1 (5 bases). Between the trimmed V and J ends, which lost 5 bases and 7 bases, there was a span of 17 bases. Germline lookup yields CDR1 SGHTA and CDR2 FQGNSA. The CDR3 totals 14 residues. DNA for the CDR3: TGTGCCAGCAGCCTTCCGCTAGGGGAGGCTGGCTACACCTTC. This gives the protein CASSLPLGEAGYTF.

The CDR3 region is CASSIPGGSEAFF. The DNA of the CDR3 is TGTGCCAGTAGTATTCCGGGGGGAAGTGAAGCTTTCTTT. The chain recombines TRBV19 with TRBJ1-1; D might be TRBD1 (5 bases). V lost 3 bases and J 7 bases, leaving 12 bases between the germline ends. Germline lookup yields CDR1 LNHDA and CDR2 SQIVND (reference sequence). This CDR3 region has 13 residues.

The rearrangement joins TRBV18 to TRBJ1-2; possibly TRBD1 for D (5 bases). The CDR3 is made up of 15 amino acids. Trimming shortened V by 3 bases and J by 4 bases, and 15 bases separated the two germline ends. Germline V lookup: CDR1 KGHSH, CDR2 LQKENI. The CDR3 DNA follows: TGTGCCAGCTCACCCCCAGGGAAAGCTAGCTATGGCTACACCTTC. It is translated as CASSPPGKASYGYTF.

This sequence joins TRBV6-5 and TRBJ1-2; no clear D gene. The CDR3 spans 15 residues. Germline V gene data show CDR1 as MNHEY and CDR2 as SVGAGI. Trimming left V 0 bases short and J 4 bases short, with 12 bases between. The CDR3 protein is CASSYSSEGGYGYTF. The CDR3, as DNA: TGTGCCAGCAGTTACTCGTCTGAGGGTGGCTATGGCTACACCTTC.

This clone has only one observation. The CDR3 DNA follows: TGTGCCAGCAGCCTGACAGGGCGAAGCACTGAAGCTTTCTTT. Encoded protein: CASSLTGRSTEAFF. The chain joins TRBV5-5 to TRBJ1-1; 7 nucleotides align to TRBD1. The CDR3 consists of 14 residues. The V and J ends lost 4 bases and 4 bases, in that order; junction bases with no gene match: 7. Germline V gives CDR1 SGHKS, CDR2 YYEKEE (reference sequence).

V and J are TRBV7-9 and TRBJ1-4, with D perhaps matching TRBD1 (5 bases). The germline V gene encodes CDR1 SEHNR and CDR2 FQNEAQ (reference sequence). The germline V and J ends were trimmed by 8 bases and 11 bases, with 30 bases remaining between them. The CDR3 totals 17 residues. CDR3 sequence: CASHNTLENRGWRKLFF. The CDR3, as DNA: TGTGCCAGCCATAATACCCTAGAAAATCGGGGGTGGAGGAAACTGTTTTTT.

This clone was counted once. The chain recombines TRBV5-1 with TRBJ2-5, with D perhaps TRBD2 (6 bases). This CDR3 is built from 11 residues. The germline V gene has CDR1 SGHRS and CDR2 YFSETQ. V gave up 4 bases and J gave up 5 bases, with 6 bases separating them. The DNA for the CDR3 is TGCGCCAGCAGCGGAGGGGAGACCCAGTACTTC. Amino acids: CASSGGETQYF. The full variable domain, rest sourced from reference TRBV5-1 and TRBJ2-5, is KAGVTQTPRYLIKTRGQQVTLSCSPISGHRSVSWYQQTPGQGLQFLFEYFSETQRNKGNFPGRFSGRQFSNSRSEMNVSTLELGDSALYLCASSGGETQYFGPGTRLLVL.

This chain uses TRBV2 with TRBJ2-1; 11 bases match TRBD2. Losses at the gene ends were 4 bases for V and 3 bases for J; bases not matched to a gene: 2. From germline, CDR1 is SNHLY and CDR2 FYNNEI. This CDR3 is built from 15 residues. In nucleotides, the CDR3 is TGTGCCAGCAGTGTGCTAGCGGGGGGCTACAATGAGCAGTTCTTC. As protein: CASSVLAGGYNEQFF.

The rearrangement uses TRBV6-6 and TRBJ2-7, with TRBD1 matching over 7 bases. Germline V gene sequence: CDR1 MNHNY, CDR2 SVGAGI (reference sequence). The CDR3 runs 13 residues. V lost 8 bases and J lost 6; bases outside the gene matches: 10. The CDR3 nucleotides read TGTGCCAGCGGCCGACAGGGTTCACGCGAGCAGTACTTC. Translating it yields CASGRQGSREQYF.

This chain joins TRBV7-9 and TRBJ2-5, with D maybe TRBD1 (5 bases). The CDR3 runs to 19 residues. CDR1 is SEHNR, CDR2 FQNEAQ, per germline (reference sequence). Trimming pared 5 bases from V and 5 bases from J, leaving 30 bases between. In DNA form, the CDR3 reads TGTGCCAGCAGCAAACCTGGACAAACTCCCTCGCCTCGCCGCGAGACCCAGTACTTC. This sequence encodes CASSKPGQTPSPRRETQYF.

This clone was detected many times. The rearrangement uses TRBV4-2 and TRBJ2-7; TRBD1 matches 7 bases. V lost 4 bases and J lost 1; bases outside the gene matches: 4. This CDR3 region has 14 residues. The germline gives CDR1 LGHNA, CDR2 YNFKEQ. This CDR3 reads CASSRETGSYEQYF. CDR3 sequence (DNA): TGTGCCAGCAGCCGGGAGACAGGGTCCTACGAGCAGTACTTC.

The genes are TRBV20-1 and TRBJ1-5; perhaps TRBD1 as D (5 bases). In germline, CDR1 is DFQATT, CDR2 SNEGSKA (reference sequence). Trimming removed 3 bases at V and 4 bases at J, with 10 bases between. The CDR3 covers 13 residues. CDR3 DNA: TGCAGTGCTAGTGACAGTGTTAATCAGCCCCAGCATTTT. It encodes CSASDSVNQPQHF.